The clone carrying this T cell receptor beta chain was seen ten or more times. Its antigen is unknown. This sample was included in a study of beta chain features in type 1 diabetes. Study overall: The number of sorted cells examined across all samples was fewer than 110,000,000. General study results and limits: PCR might show a preference for shorter templates, equally across patients and controls.

The germline V and J ends were trimmed by 7 bases and 2 bases, with 16 bases remaining between them. From germline, CDR1 is SEHNR and CDR2 FQNEAQ (reference sequence). CDR3 length: 15 residues. Sequenced material consisted of expressed TCRB transcripts (all of the isolated RNA was reverse transcribed). Profiling relied on immunoSEQ multiplex PCR, and the TCRdb table lists in-frame clones only, not all of them. This sample carries roughly 150,000 clones, approximately 8.1% of them seen once, and the ten largest clones take 0.65%. Sequencing used central memory CD4+ T cells from blood. The sequence was collected from a man aged 18 to 29 in good health. The chain has TRBV7-9 and TRBJ2-3, with D perhaps matching TRBD1 (6 bases). The CDR3 nucleotides are TGTGCCAGCACCCGGACGGACAGTGTCACAGATACGCAGTATTTT. It is translated as CASTRTDSVTDTQYF.